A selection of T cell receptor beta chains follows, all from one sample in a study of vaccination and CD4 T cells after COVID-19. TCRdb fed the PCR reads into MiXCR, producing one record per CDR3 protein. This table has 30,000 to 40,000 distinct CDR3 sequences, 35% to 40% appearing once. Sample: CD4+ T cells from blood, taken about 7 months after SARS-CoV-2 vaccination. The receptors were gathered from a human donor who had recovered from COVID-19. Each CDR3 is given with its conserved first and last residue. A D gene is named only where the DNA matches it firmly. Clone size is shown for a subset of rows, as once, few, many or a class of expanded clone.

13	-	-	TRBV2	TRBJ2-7	CASSDSGSYEQYF	TGTGCCAGCAGTGACTCTGGATCCTACGAGCAGTACTTC
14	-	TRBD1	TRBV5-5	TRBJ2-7	CASSRQGSSYEQYF	TGTGCCAGCAGCAGACAGGGGAGCTCCTACGAGCAGTACTTC
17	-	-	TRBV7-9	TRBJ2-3	CASSLVAAPMGADTQYF	TGTGCCAGCAGCTTAGTGGCGGCTCCCATGGGGGCAGATACGCAGTATTTT
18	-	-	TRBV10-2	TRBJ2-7	CASSESLGHDINRREQYF	TGCGCCAGCAGTGAGTCGCTCGGACACGACATTAACCGACGGGAGCAGTACTTC
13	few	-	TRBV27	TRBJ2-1	CASTEGTYNEQFF	TGTGCCAGCACGGAGGGGACCTACAATGAGCAGTTCTTC
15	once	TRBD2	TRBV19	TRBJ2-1	CASSMASGINNEQFF	TGTGCCAGTAGTATGGCTAGCGGAATTAACAATGAGCAGTTCTTC
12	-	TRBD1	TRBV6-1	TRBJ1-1	CASSTGVTEAFF	TGTGCCAGCAGTACAGGGGTTACTGAAGCTTTCTTT
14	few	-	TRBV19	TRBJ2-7	CASSIPGASYEQYF	TGTGCCAGTAGTATCCCAGGGGCATCCTACGAGCAGTACTTC
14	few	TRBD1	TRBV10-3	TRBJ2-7	CAINPGTGVYEQYF	TGTGCCATCAATCCCGGGACAGGGGTATACGAGCAGTACTTC
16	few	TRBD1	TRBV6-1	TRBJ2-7	CASSDLFGTGRYEQYF	TGTGCCAGCAGTGATCTATTCGGGACAGGGAGGTACGAGCAGTACTTC
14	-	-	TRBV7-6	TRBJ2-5	CASRPQGTQETQYF	TGTGCCAGCAGGCCCCAGGGGACACAAGAGACCCAGTACTTC
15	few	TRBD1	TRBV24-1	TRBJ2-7	CATSDAGQGYNEQYF	TGTGCCACCAGTGATGCGGGACAGGGCTACAACGAGCAGTACTTC
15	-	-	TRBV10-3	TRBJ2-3	CAIGGAGLDTDTQYF	TGTGCCATCGGGGGGGCAGGATTGGATACAGATACGCAGTATTTT
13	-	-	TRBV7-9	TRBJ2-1	CASSFGDRNEQFF	TGTGCCAGCAGCTTCGGGGATCGCAATGAGCAGTTCTTC
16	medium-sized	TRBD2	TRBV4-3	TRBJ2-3	CASSHKLAGGADTQYF	TGCGCCAGCAGCCACAAACTAGCGGGAGGCGCAGATACGCAGTATTTT
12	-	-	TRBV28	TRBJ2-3	CASSVYGDTQYF	TGTGCCAGCAGTGTGTACGGGGATACGCAGTATTTT
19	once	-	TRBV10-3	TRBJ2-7	CAISDALVLSSQPGYEQYF	TGTGCCATCAGTGACGCACTAGTGTTGAGCTCCCAACCAGGCTACGAGCAGTACTTC
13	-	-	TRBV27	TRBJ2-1	CERGTRCYNEQFF	TGTGAGAGGGGGACACGCTGTTACAATGAGCAGTTCTTC
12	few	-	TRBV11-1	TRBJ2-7	CASSLASYEQYF	TGTGCCAGCAGCTTAGCCTCCTACGAGCAGTACTTC
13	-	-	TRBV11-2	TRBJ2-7	CASSLDMGYEQYF	TGTGCCAGCAGCTTAGATATGGGGTACGAGCAGTACTTC
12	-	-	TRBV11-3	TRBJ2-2	CASSPDTGELFF	TGTGCCAGCAGCCCCGACACCGGGGAGCTGTTTTTT
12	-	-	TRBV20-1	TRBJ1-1	CSTYGGYTEAFF	TGCAGTACTTACGGGGGATACACTGAAGCTTTCTTT
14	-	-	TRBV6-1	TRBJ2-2	CASNFRERGGELFF	TGTGCCAGCAACTTCAGGGAAAGGGGCGGGGAGCTGTTTTTT
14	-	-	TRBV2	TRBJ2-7	CASSDLGATYEQYF	TGTGCCAGCAGTGACCTGGGGGCAACCTACGAGCAGTACTTC
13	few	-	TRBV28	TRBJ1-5	CASRKAWFQPQHF	TGTGCCAGCAGGAAGGCTTGGTTTCAGCCCCAGCATTTT
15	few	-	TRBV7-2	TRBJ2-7	CASSPRGGTPYEQYF	TGTGCCAGCAGCCCTAGGGGTGGGACCCCCTACGAGCAGTACTTC
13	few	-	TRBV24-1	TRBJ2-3	CATSDFGTDTQYF	TGTGCCACCAGTGATTTTGGCACAGATACGCAGTATTTT
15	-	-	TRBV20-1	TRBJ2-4	CSAIGTGGVDDIQYF	TGCAGTGCTATCGGTACAGGGGGGGTAGACGACATTCAGTACTTC
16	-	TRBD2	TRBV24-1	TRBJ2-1	CATSDSTGTNYNEQFF	TGTGCCACCAGTGATTCTACCGGGACTAACTACAATGAGCAGTTCTTC
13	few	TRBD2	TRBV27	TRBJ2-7	CASSFSGSHEQYF	TGTGCCAGCAGTTTCAGCGGGAGCCACGAGCAGTACTTC
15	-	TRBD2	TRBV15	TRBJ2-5	CATSKGLAEQETQYF	TGTGCCACCAGCAAGGGACTAGCGGAGCAAGAGACCCAGTACTTC
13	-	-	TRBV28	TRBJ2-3	CASSTRLRDTQYF	TGTGCCAGCAGTACGAGACTTCGAGATACGCAGTATTTT
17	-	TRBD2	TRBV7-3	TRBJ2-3	CASSAGLAGIGTDTQYF	TGTGCCAGCAGCGCGGGACTAGCGGGAATAGGCACAGATACGCAGTATTTT
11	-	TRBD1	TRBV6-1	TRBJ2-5	CASGDRAQPYF	TGTGCCAGTGGAGACAGGGCCCAACCATACTTC
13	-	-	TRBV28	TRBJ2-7	CASTRDSGVEQYF	TGTGCCAGCACCCGGGACAGCGGGGTCGAGCAGTACTTC
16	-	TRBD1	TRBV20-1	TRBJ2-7	CSATGWTGDSSYEQYF	TGCAGTGCTACAGGCTGGACAGGTGATAGCTCCTACGAGCAGTACTTC
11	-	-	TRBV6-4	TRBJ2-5	CASSDGGRTYF	TGTGCCAGCAGTGACGGGGGCAGGACGTACTTC
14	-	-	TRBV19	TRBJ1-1	CASSDRDTVTEAFF	TGTGCCAGTAGCGATCGGGACACGGTCACTGAAGCTTTCTTT
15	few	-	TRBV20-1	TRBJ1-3	CSARRGGGLGNTIYF	TGCAGTGCTAGACGTGGGGGAGGGCTTGGAAACACCATATATTTT
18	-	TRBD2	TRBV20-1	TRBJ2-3	CSARVTWSSGGAGHTQYF	TGCAGTGCTAGAGTTACCTGGTCTAGCGGGGGTGCGGGGCATACGCAGTATTTT
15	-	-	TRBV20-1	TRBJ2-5	CSASGGRGQQETQYF	TGCAGTGCTAGTGGGGGCCGTGGACAGCAAGAGACCCAGTACTTC
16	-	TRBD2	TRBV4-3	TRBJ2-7	CASSQDLSGSGYEQYF	TGCGCCAGCAGCCAAGACCTCAGCGGGAGTGGGTACGAGCAGTACTTC
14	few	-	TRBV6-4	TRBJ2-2	CASSAGLDTGELFF	TGTGCCAGCAGTGCAGGGCTTGACACCGGGGAGCTGTTTTTT
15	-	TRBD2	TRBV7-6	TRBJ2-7	CASSLGGGPRDEQYF	TGTGCCAGCAGCTTAGGGGGGGGACCCCGGGACGAGCAGTACTTC
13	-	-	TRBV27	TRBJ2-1	CASRPTENNEQFF	TGTGCCAGCAGACCGACAGAGAACAATGAGCAGTTCTTC
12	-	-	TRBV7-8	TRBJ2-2	CASATYTGELFF	TGTGCCAGCGCCACATACACCGGGGAGCTGTTTTTT
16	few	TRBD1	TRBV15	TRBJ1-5	CATSNRDRTIDQPQHF	TGTGCCACCAGTAACCGGGACAGGACGATAGATCAGCCCCAGCATTTT
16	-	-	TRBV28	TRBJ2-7	CASSLTSGAVSYEQYF	TGTGCCAGCAGTTTAACATCTGGGGCAGTCTCCTACGAGCAGTACTTC
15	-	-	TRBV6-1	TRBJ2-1	CASSKYAGSYNEQFF	TGTGCCAGCAGTAAATACGCGGGCTCCTACAATGAGCAGTTCTTC
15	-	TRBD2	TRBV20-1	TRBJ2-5	CSASRGGRGQETQYF	TGCAGTGCTAGCCGCGGCGGGAGAGGGCAAGAGACCCAGTACTTC
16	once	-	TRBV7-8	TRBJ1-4	CASSLARRPAGEKLFF	TGTGCCAGCAGCTTAGCGCGCCGGCCGGCGGGGGAAAAACTGTTTTTT
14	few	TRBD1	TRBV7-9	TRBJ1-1	CASSVGQVNTEAFF	TGTGCCAGCAGCGTCGGACAGGTGAACACTGAAGCTTTCTTT
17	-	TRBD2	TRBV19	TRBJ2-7	CASSLTLGLAGQDEQYF	TGTGCCAGTAGCCTCACGCTAGGACTAGCGGGACAGGACGAGCAGTACTTC
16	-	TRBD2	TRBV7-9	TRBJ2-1	CASSPLGLASYNEQFF	TGTGCCAGCAGCCCGCTGGGACTAGCATCTTACAATGAGCAGTTCTTC
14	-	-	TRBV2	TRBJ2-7	CASSEVGLGYEQYF	TGTGCCAGCAGTGAAGTGGGGTTGGGCTACGAGCAGTACTTC
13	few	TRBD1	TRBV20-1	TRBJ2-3	CSQGTGNRDTQYF	TGCAGTCAGGGGACAGGGAACCGAGATACGCAGTATTTT
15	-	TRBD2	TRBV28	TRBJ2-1	CASSILARSYNEQFF	TGTGCCAGCAGTATACTAGCGCGTTCCTACAATGAGCAGTTCTTC
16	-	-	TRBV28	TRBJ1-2	CASTDDWSVANYGYTF	TGTGCCAGCACCGACGATTGGTCGGTTGCTAACTATGGCTACACCTTC
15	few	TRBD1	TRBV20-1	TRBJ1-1	CSARDRGLKDTEAFF	TGCAGTGCAAGAGACAGGGGGCTGAAGGACACTGAAGCTTTCTTT